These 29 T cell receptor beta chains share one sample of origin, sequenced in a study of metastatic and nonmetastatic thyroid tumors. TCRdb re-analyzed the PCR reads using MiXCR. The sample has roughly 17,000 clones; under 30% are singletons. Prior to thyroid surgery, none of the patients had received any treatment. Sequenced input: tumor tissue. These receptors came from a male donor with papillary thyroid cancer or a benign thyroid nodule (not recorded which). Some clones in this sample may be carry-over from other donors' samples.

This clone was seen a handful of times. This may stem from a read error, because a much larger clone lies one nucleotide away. The CDR3 nucleotides read TGTGCCAACAGTTCAGGCCCAGGCCTCGGAGAACAAGAGACCCAGTACTTC. It specifies CANSSGPGLGEQETQYF. V gene TRBV28 combines with J gene TRBJ2-5; D remains ambiguous. This CDR3 region has 17 residues. Germline loops: CDR1 MDHEN, CDR2 SYDVKM.

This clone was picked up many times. The CDR3 region is CASSLGQGVNTGELFF. CDR3 nucleotide sequence: TGCGCCAGCAGCTTGGGACAGGGGGTGAACACCGGGGAGCTGTTTTTT. V and J are TRBV5-1 and TRBJ2-2; 9 bases agree with TRBD1. The CDR3 is made up of 16 amino acids. Trimming removed 0 bases from V and 1 base from J; junction bases left unmatched: 1. Germline loops: CDR1 SGHRS, CDR2 YFSETQ.

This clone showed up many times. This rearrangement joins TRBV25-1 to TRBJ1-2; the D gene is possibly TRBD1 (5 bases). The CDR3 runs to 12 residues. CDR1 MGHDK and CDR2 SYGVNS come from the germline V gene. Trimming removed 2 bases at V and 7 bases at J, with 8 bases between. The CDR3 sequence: CASSEGAGGYTF. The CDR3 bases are TGTGCCAGCAGTGAAGGGGCAGGTGGCTACACCTTC.

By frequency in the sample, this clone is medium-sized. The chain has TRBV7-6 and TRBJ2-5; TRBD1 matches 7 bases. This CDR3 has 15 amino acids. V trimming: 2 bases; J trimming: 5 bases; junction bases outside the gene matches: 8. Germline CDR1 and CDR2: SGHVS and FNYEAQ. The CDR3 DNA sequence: TGTGCCAGCAGCTTATTGGTGGGGACAGTGGAGACCCAGTACTTC. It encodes CASSLLVGTVETQYF.

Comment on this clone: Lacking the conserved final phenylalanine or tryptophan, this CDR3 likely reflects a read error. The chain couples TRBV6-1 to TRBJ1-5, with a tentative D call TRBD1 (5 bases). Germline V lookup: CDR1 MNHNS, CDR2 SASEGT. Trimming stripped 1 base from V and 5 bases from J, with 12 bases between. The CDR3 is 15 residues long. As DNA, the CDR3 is TGTGCCAGCAGTGAAGGGGGACTGTGGCATCAGCCCCAGCATCTT. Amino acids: CASSEGGLWHQPQHL.

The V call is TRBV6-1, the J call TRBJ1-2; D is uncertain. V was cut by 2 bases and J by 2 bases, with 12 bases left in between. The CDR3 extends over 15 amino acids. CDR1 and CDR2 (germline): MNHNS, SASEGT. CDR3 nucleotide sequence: TGTGCCAGCAGTGAATACGAGGGAACCAACTATGGCTACACCTTC. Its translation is CASSEYEGTNYGYTF.

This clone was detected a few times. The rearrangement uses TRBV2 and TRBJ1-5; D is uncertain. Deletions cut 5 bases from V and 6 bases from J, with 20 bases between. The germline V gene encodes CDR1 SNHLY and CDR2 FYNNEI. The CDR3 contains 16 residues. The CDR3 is CASSSAGGGVRQPQHF. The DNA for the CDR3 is TGTGCCAGCAGTTCTGCTGGTGGAGGCGTCCGTCAGCCCCAGCATTTT.

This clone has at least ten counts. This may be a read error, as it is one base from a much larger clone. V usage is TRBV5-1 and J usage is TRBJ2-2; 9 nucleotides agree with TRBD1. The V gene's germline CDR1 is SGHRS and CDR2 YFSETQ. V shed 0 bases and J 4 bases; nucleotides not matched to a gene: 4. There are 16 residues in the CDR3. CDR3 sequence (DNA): TGCGCCAGCAGCTTGGGACAGGGGGTGAGCACCGGGGAGCTGTTTTTT. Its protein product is CASSLGQGVSTGELFF.

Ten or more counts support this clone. For the CDR3, the DNA is TGTGCCAGCAGCTCCGCAGCGGGAGGAGGGGGAGAGACCCAGTACTTC. It specifies CASSSAAGGGGETQYF. The chain has TRBV7-6 and TRBJ2-5; 9 nucleotides align to TRBD2. With V trimmed by 4 bases and J by 4 bases, 10 bases remained unmatched. This CDR3 is 16 amino acids long. CDR1 SGHVS and CDR2 FNYEAQ come from the germline V gene. Supplemented by reference TRBV7-6 and TRBJ2-5, the full variable domain reads GAGVSQSPRYKVTKRGQDVALRCDPISGHVSLYWYRQALGQGPEFLTYFNYEAQQDKSGLPNDRFSAERPEGSISTLTIQRTEQRDSAMYRCASSSAAGGGGETQYFGPGTRLLVL.

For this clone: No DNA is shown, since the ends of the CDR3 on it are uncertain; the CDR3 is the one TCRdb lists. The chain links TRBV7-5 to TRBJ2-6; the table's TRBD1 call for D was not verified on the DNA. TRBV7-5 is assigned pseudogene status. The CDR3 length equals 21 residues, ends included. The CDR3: CISVPEAPLTGPNSGANVLTF.

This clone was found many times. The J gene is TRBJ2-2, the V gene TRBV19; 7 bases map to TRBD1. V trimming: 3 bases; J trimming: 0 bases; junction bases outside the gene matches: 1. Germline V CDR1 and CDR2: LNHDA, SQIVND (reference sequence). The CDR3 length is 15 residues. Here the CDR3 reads CASSIQGANTGELFF. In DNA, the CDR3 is TGTGCCAGTAGTATCCAGGGGGCGAACACCGGGGAGCTGTTTTTT.

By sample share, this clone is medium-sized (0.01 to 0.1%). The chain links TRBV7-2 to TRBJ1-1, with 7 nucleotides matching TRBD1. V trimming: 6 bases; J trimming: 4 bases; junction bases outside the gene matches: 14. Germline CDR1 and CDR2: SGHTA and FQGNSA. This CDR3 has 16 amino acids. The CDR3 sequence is CASRQETGDGFTEAFF. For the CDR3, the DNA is TGTGCCAGCAGGCAAGAAACAGGGGACGGGTTCACTGAAGCTTTCTTT.

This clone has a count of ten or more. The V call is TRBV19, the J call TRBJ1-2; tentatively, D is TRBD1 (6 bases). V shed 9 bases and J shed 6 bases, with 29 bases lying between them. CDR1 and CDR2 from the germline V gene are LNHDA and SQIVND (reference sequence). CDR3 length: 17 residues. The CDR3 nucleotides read TGTGCCAGCACCATTATGGCCCAGGGACACACCTCAGATGGCTACACCTTC. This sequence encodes CASTIMAQGHTSDGYTF.

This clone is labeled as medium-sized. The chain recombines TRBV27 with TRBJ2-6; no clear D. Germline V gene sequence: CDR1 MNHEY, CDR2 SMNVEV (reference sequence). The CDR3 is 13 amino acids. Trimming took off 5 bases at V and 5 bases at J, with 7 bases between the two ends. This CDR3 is CASSPTRANVLTF. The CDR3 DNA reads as TGTGCCAGCAGTCCGACCCGGGCCAACGTCCTGACTTTC.

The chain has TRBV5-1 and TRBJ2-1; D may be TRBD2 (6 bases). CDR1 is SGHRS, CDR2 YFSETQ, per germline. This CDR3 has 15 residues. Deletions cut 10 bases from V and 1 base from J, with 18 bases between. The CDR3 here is CASTTGSTSYNEQFF. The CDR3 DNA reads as TGCGCCTCCACTACCGGGAGCACGTCCTACAATGAGCAGTTCTTC.

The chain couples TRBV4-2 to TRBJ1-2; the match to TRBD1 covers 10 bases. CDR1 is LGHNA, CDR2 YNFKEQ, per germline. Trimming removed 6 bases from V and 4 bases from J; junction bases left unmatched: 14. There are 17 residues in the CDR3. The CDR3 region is CASSYSTGGLGVYGYTF. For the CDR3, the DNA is TGTGCCAGCAGTTATTCGACAGGGGGCCTCGGCGTCTATGGCTACACCTTC.

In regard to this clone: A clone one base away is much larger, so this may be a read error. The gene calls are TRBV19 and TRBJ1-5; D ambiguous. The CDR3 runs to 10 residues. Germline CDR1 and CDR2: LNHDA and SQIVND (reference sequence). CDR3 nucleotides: TGTTGGGGAAGCGATCAGCCCCAGCATTTT. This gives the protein CWGSDQPQHF. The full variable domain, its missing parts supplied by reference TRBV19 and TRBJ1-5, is DGGITQSPKYLFRKEGQNVTLSCEQNLNHDAMYWYRQDPGQGLRLIYYSQIVNDFQKGDIAEGYSVSREKKESFPLTVTSAQKNPTAFYLCWGSDQPQHFGDGTRLSIL.

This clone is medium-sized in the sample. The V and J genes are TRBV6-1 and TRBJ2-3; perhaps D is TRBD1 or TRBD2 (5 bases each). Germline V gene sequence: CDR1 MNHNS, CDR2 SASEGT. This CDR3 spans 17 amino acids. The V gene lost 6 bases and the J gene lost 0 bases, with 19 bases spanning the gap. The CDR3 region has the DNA TGTGCCAGCAGGATAGCGATCGGGGCAGCAAGCACAGATACGCAGTATTTT. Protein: CASRIAIGAASTDTQYF.

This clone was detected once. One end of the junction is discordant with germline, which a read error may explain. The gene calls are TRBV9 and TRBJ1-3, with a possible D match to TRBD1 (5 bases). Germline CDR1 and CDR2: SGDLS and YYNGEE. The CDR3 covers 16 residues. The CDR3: CASSPAGSPSGDTIYF. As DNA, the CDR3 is TGTGCCAGCAGCCCAGCAGGGAGCCCCTCTGGAGACACCATATATTTT.

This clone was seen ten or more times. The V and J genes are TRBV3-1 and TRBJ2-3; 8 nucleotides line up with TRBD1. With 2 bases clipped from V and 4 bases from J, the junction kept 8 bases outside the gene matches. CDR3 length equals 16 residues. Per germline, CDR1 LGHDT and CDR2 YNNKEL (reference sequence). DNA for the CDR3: TGTGCCAGCAGCCAACCCACAGGGGGGACTGCAGATACGCAGTATTTT. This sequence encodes CASSQPTGGTADTQYF.

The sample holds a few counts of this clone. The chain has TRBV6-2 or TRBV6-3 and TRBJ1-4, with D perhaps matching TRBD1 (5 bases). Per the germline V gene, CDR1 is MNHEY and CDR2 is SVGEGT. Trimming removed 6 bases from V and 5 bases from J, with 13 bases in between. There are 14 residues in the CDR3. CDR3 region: CASSTGLRNEKLFF. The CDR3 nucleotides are TGTGCCAGCAGCACGGGACTCCGAAATGAAAAACTGTTTTTT.

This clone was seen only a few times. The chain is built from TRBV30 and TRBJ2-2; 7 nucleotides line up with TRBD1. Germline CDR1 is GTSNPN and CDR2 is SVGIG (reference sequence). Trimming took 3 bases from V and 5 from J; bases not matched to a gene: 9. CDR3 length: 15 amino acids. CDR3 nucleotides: TGTGCCTGGAGCCCAGGGACAGTCGTTACCGGGGAGCTGTTTTTT. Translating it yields CAWSPGTVVTGELFF.

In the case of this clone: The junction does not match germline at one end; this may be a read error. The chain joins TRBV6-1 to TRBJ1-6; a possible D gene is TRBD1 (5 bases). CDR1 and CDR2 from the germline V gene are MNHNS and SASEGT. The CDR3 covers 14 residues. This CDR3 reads CDSSEEAGYSPLHF. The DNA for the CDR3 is TGTGACAGCAGTGAAGAGGCAGGGTATTCACCCCTCCACTTT.

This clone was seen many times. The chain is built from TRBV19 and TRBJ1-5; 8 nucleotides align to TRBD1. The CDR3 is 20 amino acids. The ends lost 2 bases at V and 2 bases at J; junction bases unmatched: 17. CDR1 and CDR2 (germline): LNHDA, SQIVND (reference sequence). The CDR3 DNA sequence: TGTGCCAGTAGTATATATATTACAGGGGGACCCTTTAGGGGCAATCAGCCCCAGCATTTT. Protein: CASSIYITGGPFRGNQPQHF.

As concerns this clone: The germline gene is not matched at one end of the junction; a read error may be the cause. This chain's CDR3 is CASRVQGFEKLFF. The CDR3 DNA reads TGTGCCAGCAGGGTACAGGGCTTTGAAAAACTTTTTTTT. V and J are TRBV27 and TRBJ1-4, with a possible D match to TRBD1 (6 bases). CDR3 length equals 13 residues. Germline V lookup: CDR1 MNHEY, CDR2 SMNVEV (reference sequence).

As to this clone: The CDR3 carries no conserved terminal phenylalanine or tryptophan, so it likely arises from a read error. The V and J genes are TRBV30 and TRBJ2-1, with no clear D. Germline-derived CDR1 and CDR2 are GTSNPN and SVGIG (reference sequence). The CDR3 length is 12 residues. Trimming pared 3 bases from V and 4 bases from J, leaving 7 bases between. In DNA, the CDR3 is TGTGCCTGGAGCGCGAGGTACAATGAGCAGTTCTGC. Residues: CAWSARYNEQFC.

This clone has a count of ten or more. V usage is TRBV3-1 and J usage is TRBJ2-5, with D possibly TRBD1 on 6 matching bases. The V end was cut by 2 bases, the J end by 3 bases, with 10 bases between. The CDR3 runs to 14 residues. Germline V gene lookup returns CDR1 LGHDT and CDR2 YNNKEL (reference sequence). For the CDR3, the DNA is TGTGCCAGCAGCCAATTTTCAGGGGAAGAGACCCAGTACTTC. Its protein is CASSQFSGEETQYF.

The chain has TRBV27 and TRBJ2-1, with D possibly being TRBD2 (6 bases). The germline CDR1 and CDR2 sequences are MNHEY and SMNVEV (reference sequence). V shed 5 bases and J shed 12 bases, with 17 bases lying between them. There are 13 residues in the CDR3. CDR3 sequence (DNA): TGTGCCAGCAGTATTGGGGGGTTTGGGGTGCAGTTCTTC. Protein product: CASSIGGFGVQFF.

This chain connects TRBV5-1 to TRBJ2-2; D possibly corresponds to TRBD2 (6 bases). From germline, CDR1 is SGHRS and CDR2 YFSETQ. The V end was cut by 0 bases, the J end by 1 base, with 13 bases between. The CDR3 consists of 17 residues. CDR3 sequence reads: CASSLASAGRNTGELFF. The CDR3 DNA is TGCGCCAGCAGCTTGGCCAGCGCGGGAAGGAACACCGGGGAGCTGTTTTTT.